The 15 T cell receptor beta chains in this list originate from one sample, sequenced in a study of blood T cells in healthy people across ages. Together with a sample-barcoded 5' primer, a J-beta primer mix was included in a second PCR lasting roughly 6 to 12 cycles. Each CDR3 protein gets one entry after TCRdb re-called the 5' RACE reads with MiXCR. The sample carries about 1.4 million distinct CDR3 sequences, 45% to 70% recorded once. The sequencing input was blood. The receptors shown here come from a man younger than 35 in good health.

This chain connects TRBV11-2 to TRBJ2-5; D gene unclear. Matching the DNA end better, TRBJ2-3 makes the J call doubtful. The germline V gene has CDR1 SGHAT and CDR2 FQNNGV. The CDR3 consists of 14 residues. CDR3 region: CASSLELWAETQYF. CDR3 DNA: TGTGCCAGCAGCTTAGAGCTTTGGGCGGAGACGCAGTATTTT.

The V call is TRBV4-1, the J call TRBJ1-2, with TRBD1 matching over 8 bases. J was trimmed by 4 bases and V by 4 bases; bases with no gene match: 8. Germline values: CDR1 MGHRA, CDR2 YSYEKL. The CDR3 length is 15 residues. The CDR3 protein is CASSPTGGTIYGYTF. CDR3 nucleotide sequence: TGCGCCAGCAGCCCAACAGGGGGGACGATCTATGGCTACACCTTC.

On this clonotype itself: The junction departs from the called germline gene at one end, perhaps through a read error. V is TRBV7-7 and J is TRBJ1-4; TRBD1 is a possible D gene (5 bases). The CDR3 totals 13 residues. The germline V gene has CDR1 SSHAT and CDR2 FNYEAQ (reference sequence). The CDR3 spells CASSPLRGRKLFF. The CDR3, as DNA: TGTGCTAGCAGCCCCTTAAGGGGTCGGAAACTGTTTTTT.

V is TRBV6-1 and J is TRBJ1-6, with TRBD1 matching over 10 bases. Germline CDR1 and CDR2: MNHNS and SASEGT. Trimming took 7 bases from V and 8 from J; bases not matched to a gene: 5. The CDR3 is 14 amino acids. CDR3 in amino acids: CASTPGQGYSPLHF. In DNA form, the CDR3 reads TGTGCCAGCACCCCGGGACAGGGGTATTCACCCCTCCACTTT.

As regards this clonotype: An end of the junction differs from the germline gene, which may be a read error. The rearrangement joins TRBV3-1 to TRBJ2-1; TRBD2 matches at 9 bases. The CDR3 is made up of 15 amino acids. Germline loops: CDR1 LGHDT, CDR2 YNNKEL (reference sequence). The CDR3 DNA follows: TGTGCCGGCAGCCAAGGGGCTAGCGGGGTCAATGAGCAGTTCTTC. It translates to CAGSQGASGVNEQFF.

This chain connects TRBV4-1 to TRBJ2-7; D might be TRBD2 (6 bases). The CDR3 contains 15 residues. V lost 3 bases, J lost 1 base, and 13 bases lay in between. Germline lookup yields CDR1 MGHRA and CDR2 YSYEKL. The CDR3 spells CASSHLTSGSYEQYF. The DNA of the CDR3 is TGCGCCAGCAGCCACTTGACTAGTGGGTCCTACGAGCAGTACTTC.

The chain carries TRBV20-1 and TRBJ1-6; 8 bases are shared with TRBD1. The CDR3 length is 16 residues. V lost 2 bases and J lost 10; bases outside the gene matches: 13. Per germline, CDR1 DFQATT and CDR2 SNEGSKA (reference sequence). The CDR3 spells CSARITGTGFGSPLHF. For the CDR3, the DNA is TGCAGTGCTAGAATTACCGGGACAGGTTTTGGGTCACCCCTCCACTTT.

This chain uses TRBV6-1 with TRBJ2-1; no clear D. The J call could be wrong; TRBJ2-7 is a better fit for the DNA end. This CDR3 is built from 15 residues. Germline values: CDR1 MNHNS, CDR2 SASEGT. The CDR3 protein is CASSETTRTTYEQYF. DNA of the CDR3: TGTGCCAGCAGTGAGACGACACGGACGACCTACGAGCAGTACTTC.

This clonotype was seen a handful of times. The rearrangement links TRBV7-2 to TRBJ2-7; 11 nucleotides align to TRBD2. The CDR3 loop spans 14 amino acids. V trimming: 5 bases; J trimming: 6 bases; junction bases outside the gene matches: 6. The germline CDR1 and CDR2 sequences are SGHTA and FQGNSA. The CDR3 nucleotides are TGTGCCAGCAGCCCCGCACTAGCGGGGGCCGAGCAGTACTTC. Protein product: CASSPALAGAEQYF.

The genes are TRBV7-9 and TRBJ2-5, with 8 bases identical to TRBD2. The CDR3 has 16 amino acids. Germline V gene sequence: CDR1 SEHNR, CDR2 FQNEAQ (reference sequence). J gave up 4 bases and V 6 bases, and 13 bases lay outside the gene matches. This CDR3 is CASSLGGTRPPETQYF. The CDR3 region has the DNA TGTGCCAGCAGTCTTGGAGGGACTAGACCCCCAGAGACCCAGTACTTC.

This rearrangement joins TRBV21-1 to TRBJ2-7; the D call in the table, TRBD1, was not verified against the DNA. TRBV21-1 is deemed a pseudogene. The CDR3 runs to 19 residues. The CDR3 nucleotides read TGTGCCAGCAGCAAAGAATTATGGGCGACAGCTTTGTCGCCCTACGAGCAGTACTTC. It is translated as CASSKELWATALSPYEQYF.

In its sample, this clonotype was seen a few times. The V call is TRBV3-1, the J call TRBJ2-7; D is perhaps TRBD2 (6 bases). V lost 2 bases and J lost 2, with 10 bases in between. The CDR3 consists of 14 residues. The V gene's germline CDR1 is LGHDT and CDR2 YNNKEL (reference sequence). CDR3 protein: CASSQSREAYEQYF. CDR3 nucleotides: TGTGCCAGCAGCCAATCGAGGGAGGCCTACGAGCAGTACTTC.

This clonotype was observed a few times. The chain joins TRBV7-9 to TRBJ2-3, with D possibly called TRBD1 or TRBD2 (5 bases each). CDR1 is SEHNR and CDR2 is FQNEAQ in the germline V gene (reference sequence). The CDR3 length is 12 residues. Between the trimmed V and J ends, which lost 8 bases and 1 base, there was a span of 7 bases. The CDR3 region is CASRDGTDTQYF. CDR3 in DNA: TGTGCCAGCCGGGACGGCACAGATACGCAGTATTTT.

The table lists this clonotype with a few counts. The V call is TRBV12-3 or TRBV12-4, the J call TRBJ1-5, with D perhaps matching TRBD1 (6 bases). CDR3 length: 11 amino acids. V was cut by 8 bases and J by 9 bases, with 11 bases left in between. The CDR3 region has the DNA TGTGCCAGCTCCACAGGGTGGCCCCAGCATTTT. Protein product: CASSTGWPQHF.

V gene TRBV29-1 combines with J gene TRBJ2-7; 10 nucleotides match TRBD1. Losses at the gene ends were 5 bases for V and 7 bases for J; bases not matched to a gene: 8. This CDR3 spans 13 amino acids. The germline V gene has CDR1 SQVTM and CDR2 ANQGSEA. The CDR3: CSVRTGGVWEQYF. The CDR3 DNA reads TGCAGCGTTAGGACAGGGGGAGTCTGGGAGCAGTACTTC.